A selection of T cell receptor beta chains follows, all from one sample in a study of Graves' ophthalmopathy and Graves' hyperthyroidism. MiXCR was run by TCRdb on the multiplex PCR reads, yielding one entry per CDR3 protein. In the table there are almost 750,000 distinct CDR3 sequences, about 44% of which are singletons. The sample consisted of peripheral blood. All receptors derive from an adult man with Graves' ophthalmopathy. Both conserved end residues are part of each CDR3. Each record gives: D gene, V gene, J gene, clone size, CDR3 DNA, CDR3 protein. D genes are given only for firm matches. Clone sizes are given selectively: once, few, many, or a class where the clone is expanded.

NA	TRBV9	TRBJ1-3	few	TGTGCCAGCAGTCGGCTGGGTTCTCCTGGAAACACCATATATTTT	CASSRLGSPGNTIYF
TRBD1	TRBV19	TRBJ1-5	few	TGTGCCAGTAGTATACGCAGGGGGGACAATCAGCCCCAGCATTTT	CASSIRRGDNQPQHF
NA	TRBV12-5	TRBJ2-7	few	TGTGCTAGTGGTTTGGTAATTTTCGGCGAGCAGTACTTC	CASGLVIFGEQYF
NA	TRBV25-1	TRBJ2-2	NA	TGTGCCAGCAGAACCTCGACTGCCGGGGAGCTGTTTTTT	CASRTSTAGELFF
NA	TRBV25-1	TRBJ2-2	once	TGTGCCAGCAGCGTAGTTAGTGGGGGAAACGGGGAGCTGTTTTTT	CASSVVSGGNGELFF
NA	TRBV7-9	TRBJ2-6	NA	TGCGCCAGCAGCCAAATGGGCTCTGGGGCCAACGTCCTGACTTTC	CASSQMGSGANVLTF
TRBD2	TRBV5-4	TRBJ2-5	NA	TGTGCCAGCAGCTTGAGTAGCGGGGGGGCCGGAGAGACCCAGTACTTC	CASSLSSGGAGETQYF
TRBD1	TRBV12-3/TRBV12-4	TRBJ1-5	NA	TGTGCCAGCAGTGCCCGGACAGGCCGAAAGAACAATCAGCCCCAGCATTTT	CASSARTGRKNNQPQHF
TRBD1	TRBV25-1	TRBJ2-7	NA	TGTGCCAGCAGCAACCGACAGGGGGCCTACGAGCAGTACTTC	CASSNRQGAYEQYF
TRBD1	TRBV19	TRBJ2-2	few	TGTGCCAGTAGTCCGTATAGACAGGGTTGGAACACCGGGGAGCTGTTTTTT	CASSPYRQGWNTGELFF
NA	TRBV2	TRBJ1-2	many	TGTGCCAGCAGTGATTCCTGGCAGGGTAACTATGGCTACACCTTC	CASSDSWQGNYGYTF
NA	TRBV20-1	TRBJ1-2	many	TGCAGTGCTCCCACAGGGAGGGGAGGCTACACCTTC	CSAPTGRGGYTF
TRBD2	TRBV29-1	TRBJ2-7	many	TGCAGCGTTGGAAGAAGAAGCGGGGGGGCACCACGGGAGCAGTACTTC	CSVGRRSGGAPREQYF